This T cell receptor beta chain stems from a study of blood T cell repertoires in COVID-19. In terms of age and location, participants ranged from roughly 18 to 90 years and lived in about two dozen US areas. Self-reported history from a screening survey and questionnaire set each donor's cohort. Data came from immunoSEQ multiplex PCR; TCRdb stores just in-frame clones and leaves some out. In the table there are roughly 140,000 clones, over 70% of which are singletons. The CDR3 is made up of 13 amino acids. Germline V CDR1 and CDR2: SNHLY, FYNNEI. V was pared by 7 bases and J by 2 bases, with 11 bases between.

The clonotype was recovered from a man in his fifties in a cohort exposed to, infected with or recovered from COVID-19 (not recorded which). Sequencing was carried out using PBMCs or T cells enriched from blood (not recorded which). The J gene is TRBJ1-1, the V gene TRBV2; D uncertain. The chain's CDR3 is CASNLGPNTEAFF. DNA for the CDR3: TGTGCCAGCAACTTGGGCCCCAACACTGAAGCTTTCTTT.